This is a list of T cell receptor beta chains from one sample in a study of CD8+CD57+ T cells in acquired aplastic anemia. TCRdb recomputed calls from the reads with MiXCR, one row per CDR3 protein. The sample lists hundreds of thousands of distinct CDR3 sequences; about a third were seen once. Sequenced input: sorted CD4+, CD8+, or CD8+CD57+ T cells (not recorded which) from PBMCs. The receptors come from a human donor with aplastic anemia. Each CDR3 is given with its conserved first and last residue. Each record gives: CDR3 DNA, CDR3 protein, clone size, D gene, V gene, J gene. The D gene is left open where the match is weak. Only some rows state a clone size, as once, few, many or a class for expanded clones.

CDR3nt: TGCAGTGCTAGACTTAGCGGGAGGGCCTTTAGTGAGCAGTTCTTC
CDR3aa: CSARLSGRAFSEQFF
abundance: NA
d_gene: TRBD2
v_gene: TRBV20-1
j_gene: TRBJ2-1

CDR3nt: TGTGCCATCAGGGCAGGGGACAACTATGGCTACACCTTC
CDR3aa: CAIRAGDNYGYTF
abundance: NA
d_gene: NA
v_gene: TRBV10-3
j_gene: TRBJ1-2

CDR3nt: TGTGCCAGCACCAGGGGTCTCATGAACACTGAAGCTTTCTTT
CDR3aa: CASTRGLMNTEAFF
abundance: few
d_gene: NA
v_gene: TRBV9
j_gene: TRBJ1-1

CDR3nt: TGTGCCAGCAGCCGCGGGGAACCAGATACGCAGTATTTT
CDR3aa: CASSRGEPDTQYF
abundance: NA
d_gene: NA
v_gene: TRBV2
j_gene: TRBJ2-3

CDR3nt: TGTGCCAGCAGCTTAGGGGACCGACAGGGCTACGAGCAGTACTTC
CDR3aa: CASSLGDRQGYEQYF
abundance: NA
d_gene: TRBD1
v_gene: TRBV7-6
j_gene: TRBJ2-7

CDR3nt: TGTGCCAGCAGCCAAGCGGCTAGCGGGGGAACAGATACGCAGTATTTT
CDR3aa: CASSQAASGGTDTQYF
abundance: NA
d_gene: TRBD2
v_gene: TRBV4-2
j_gene: TRBJ2-3

CDR3nt: TGTGCCAGCAGCTTAGCCAGGGGGCAAGCTAATGAAAAACTGTTTTTT
CDR3aa: CASSLARGQANEKLFF
abundance: NA
d_gene: TRBD1
v_gene: TRBV11-1
j_gene: TRBJ1-4

CDR3nt: TGTGCCACCAGCAGTGACTCAAGAGGGAATCAGCCCCAGCATTTT
CDR3aa: CATSSDSRGNQPQHF
abundance: many
d_gene: NA
v_gene: TRBV15
j_gene: TRBJ1-5

CDR3nt: TGCGCCAGCAGCTTGGGCGCGGTATCCACCGGGGAGCTGTTTTTT
CDR3aa: CASSLGAVSTGELFF
abundance: few
d_gene: NA
v_gene: TRBV5-1
j_gene: TRBJ2-2

CDR3nt: TGCAGTGCAACGACGGGACTAGCGGGCTCCTACGAGCAGTACTTC
CDR3aa: CSATTGLAGSYEQYF
abundance: NA
d_gene: TRBD2
v_gene: TRBV20-1
j_gene: TRBJ2-7

CDR3nt: TGTGCCATCAGGGATGGGACAGGGAGGTTTGAGCAGTACTTC
CDR3aa: CAIRDGTGRFEQYF
abundance: many
d_gene: TRBD1
v_gene: TRBV10-3
j_gene: TRBJ2-7

CDR3nt: TGTGCCAGCAGCTTAGGGAGGGGGTGGACCCAAGAGACCCAGTACTTC
CDR3aa: CASSLGRGWTQETQYF
abundance: few
d_gene: NA
v_gene: TRBV7-2
j_gene: TRBJ2-5

CDR3nt: TGTGCCAGCAGCTTCTTCCCTTTGGGGGGGGATCAGCCCCAGCATTTT
CDR3aa: CASSFFPLGGDQPQHF
abundance: few
d_gene: NA
v_gene: TRBV5-6
j_gene: TRBJ1-5

CDR3nt: TGTGCCAGCGTATTACGGACTAGCGGAACCCACAATGAGCAGTTCTTC
CDR3aa: CASVLRTSGTHNEQFF
abundance: few
d_gene: TRBD2
v_gene: TRBV12-3/TRBV12-4
j_gene: TRBJ2-1

CDR3nt: TGTGCCAGCAGTGAAAGTGGTTTAGGCGGGGGGGACAATGAGCAGTTCTTC
CDR3aa: CASSESGLGGGDNEQFF
abundance: NA
d_gene: TRBD2
v_gene: TRBV2
j_gene: TRBJ2-1

CDR3nt: TGTGCCAGCAGCCGGACCCCGGCGGGGGAATCACCCCTCCACTTT
CDR3aa: CASSRTPAGESPLHF
abundance: many
d_gene: NA
v_gene: TRBV7-2
j_gene: TRBJ1-6

CDR3nt: TGTGCCAGCAGCTTGTATGGGGCGAATCAGCCCCAGCATTTT
CDR3aa: CASSLYGANQPQHF
abundance: few
d_gene: NA
v_gene: TRBV5-6
j_gene: TRBJ1-5

CDR3nt: TGTGCCAGCAGCCCGGGACGGCAGGGAGCTTTCTTT
CDR3aa: CASSPGRQGAFF
abundance: many
d_gene: NA
v_gene: TRBV7-9
j_gene: TRBJ1-1

CDR3nt: TGTGCCAGCAGTGAAGCCCGAAACACCATATATTTT
CDR3aa: CASSEARNTIYF
abundance: few
d_gene: NA
v_gene: TRBV6-1
j_gene: TRBJ1-3

CDR3nt: TGCAGCGTTGAGGGTGGTGAGCGGGGGGTCACAGATACGCAGTATTTT
CDR3aa: CSVEGGERGVTDTQYF
abundance: NA
d_gene: TRBD2
v_gene: TRBV29-1
j_gene: TRBJ2-3

CDR3nt: TGTGCCAGCATCAGCGGTTGGTACCAAGAGACCCAGTACTTC
CDR3aa: CASISGWYQETQYF
abundance: NA
d_gene: NA
v_gene: TRBV6-1
j_gene: TRBJ2-5

CDR3nt: TGTGCCACCAGTCCGGCTAGCGGGAGAGGCGAGCAGTACTTC
CDR3aa: CATSPASGRGEQYF
abundance: many
d_gene: TRBD2
v_gene: TRBV24-1
j_gene: TRBJ2-7

CDR3nt: TGTGCCAGCAATCCTAGCGGGGTTGGAGAGACCCAGTACTTC
CDR3aa: CASNPSGVGETQYF
abundance: many
d_gene: TRBD2
v_gene: TRBV2
j_gene: TRBJ2-5

CDR3nt: TGTGCCATACTTAGACGAGGGGACTATGGCTACACCTTC
CDR3aa: CAILRRGDYGYTF
abundance: NA
d_gene: NA
v_gene: TRBV10-3
j_gene: TRBJ1-2

CDR3nt: TGTGCCAGCAGTGAACTCAGGCGGAGTGGTGAGCAGTTCTTC
CDR3aa: CASSELRRSGEQFF
abundance: many
d_gene: NA
v_gene: TRBV25-1
j_gene: TRBJ2-1

CDR3nt: TGTGCCAGCGGGACCACGTACAATGAGCAGTTCTTC
CDR3aa: CASGTTYNEQFF
abundance: many
d_gene: NA
v_gene: TRBV9
j_gene: TRBJ2-1

CDR3nt: TGTGCCAGCAGCCAAGGGGGGATGTACGAGCAGTACTTC
CDR3aa: CASSQGGMYEQYF
abundance: many
d_gene: NA
v_gene: TRBV14
j_gene: TRBJ2-7

CDR3nt: TGTGCCAGCTCAGCAGACAGGGAGAGGGGCTACACCTTC
CDR3aa: CASSADRERGYTF
abundance: few
d_gene: TRBD1
v_gene: TRBV18
j_gene: TRBJ1-2

CDR3nt: TGTGCCAGCAGCACTAGCGCCCCGGGACAGGGGGCGCCAGTCGGCTACACCTTC
CDR3aa: CASSTSAPGQGAPVGYTF
abundance: few
d_gene: TRBD1
v_gene: TRBV25-1
j_gene: TRBJ1-2

CDR3nt: TGTGCCACATTCCGGAGTGAAGCTTTCTTT
CDR3aa: CATFRSEAFF
abundance: few
d_gene: NA
v_gene: TRBV6-5
j_gene: TRBJ1-1

CDR3nt: TGCGCCAGCAGCTCACTAGGGACAGAGTACGAGCAGTACTTC
CDR3aa: CASSSLGTEYEQYF
abundance: NA
d_gene: TRBD1
v_gene: TRBV5-1
j_gene: TRBJ2-7

CDR3nt: TGTGCCAGCCGAAAGAGGACTAGCGGGGGGTCCGCCCTCACAGATACGCAGTATTTT
CDR3aa: CASRKRTSGGSALTDTQYF
abundance: NA
d_gene: TRBD2
v_gene: TRBV12-3/TRBV12-4
j_gene: TRBJ2-3

CDR3nt: TGCAGTGCTCTCGGATCGGTCAATGAGCAGTTCTTC
CDR3aa: CSALGSVNEQFF
abundance: NA
d_gene: NA
v_gene: TRBV20-1
j_gene: TRBJ2-1

CDR3nt: TGTGCCAGTAACCATTTGGGGGACAGATACTATGGCTACACCTTC
CDR3aa: CASNHLGDRYYGYTF
abundance: NA
d_gene: TRBD1
v_gene: TRBV19
j_gene: TRBJ1-2

CDR3nt: TGTGCCAGCAGGCCCCGGGACAGAGCTTACTACGAGCAGTACTTC
CDR3aa: CASRPRDRAYYEQYF
abundance: NA
d_gene: TRBD1
v_gene: TRBV28
j_gene: TRBJ2-7

CDR3nt: TGTGCCACCAGCGTACGAAGGGCTGGCTACACCTTC
CDR3aa: CATSVRRAGYTF
abundance: NA
d_gene: NA
v_gene: TRBV15
j_gene: TRBJ1-2

CDR3nt: TGTGCCAGCAGCCAAGGAGGACAGGGGCCGGGGGAGCAGTACTTC
CDR3aa: CASSQGGQGPGEQYF
abundance: NA
d_gene: TRBD1
v_gene: TRBV3-1
j_gene: TRBJ2-7

CDR3nt: TGCGCCAGCAGCCAAGATCTGGGGGTAGGGAACACTGAAGCTTTCTTT
CDR3aa: CASSQDLGVGNTEAFF
abundance: once
d_gene: NA
v_gene: TRBV4-3
j_gene: TRBJ1-1

CDR3nt: TGTGCCAGCAGTGAGGGACTAGCGGGGGTAGCAGATACGCAGTATTTT
CDR3aa: CASSEGLAGVADTQYF
abundance: NA
d_gene: TRBD2
v_gene: TRBV25-1
j_gene: TRBJ2-3

CDR3nt: TGTGCCAGCAGCTTCCCCGGACTAGCGGGACGGGAGACCCAGTACTTC
CDR3aa: CASSFPGLAGRETQYF
abundance: few
d_gene: TRBD2
v_gene: TRBV7-2
j_gene: TRBJ2-5

CDR3nt: TGCGCCAGCAGCCACGCCGCGGGGCTAACTATGTATGGCTACACCTTC
CDR3aa: CASSHAAGLTMYGYTF
abundance: NA
d_gene: NA
v_gene: TRBV4-1
j_gene: TRBJ1-2

CDR3nt: TGCGCCAGCAGCCAAGCCGACAGGGGGCGCCTCTATGAGCAGTTCTTC
CDR3aa: CASSQADRGRLYEQFF
abundance: NA
d_gene: TRBD1
v_gene: TRBV4-1
j_gene: TRBJ2-1

CDR3nt: TGCGCCAGCAGTCCACAGGGGGAGGAGACCCAGTACTTC
CDR3aa: CASSPQGEETQYF
abundance: many
d_gene: TRBD1
v_gene: TRBV5-1
j_gene: TRBJ2-5

CDR3nt: TGTGCCAGCAGTTACCCGGAACAGGGAACGTCCTATGGCTACACCTTC
CDR3aa: CASSYPEQGTSYGYTF
abundance: few
d_gene: NA
v_gene: TRBV6-5
j_gene: TRBJ1-2

CDR3nt: TGTGCCACCAGCCAAGGGGCAGGGGGAACCTACGAGCAGTACTTC
CDR3aa: CATSQGAGGTYEQYF
abundance: NA
d_gene: TRBD1
v_gene: TRBV15
j_gene: TRBJ2-7

CDR3nt: TGTGCCTGGAGTGTAAGGAAGAACTATGGCTACACCTTC
CDR3aa: CAWSVRKNYGYTF
abundance: NA
d_gene: NA
v_gene: TRBV30
j_gene: TRBJ1-2

CDR3nt: TGTGCCAGCAGCTCCGAAGCGGGGGGGCAAGAGACCCAGTACTTC
CDR3aa: CASSSEAGGQETQYF
abundance: few
d_gene: TRBD2
v_gene: TRBV11-2
j_gene: TRBJ2-5

CDR3nt: TGTGCCAGCAGCCTCAGGAGTGCGGGCAATCAGCCCCAGCATTTT
CDR3aa: CASSLRSAGNQPQHF
abundance: few
d_gene: NA
v_gene: TRBV5-6
j_gene: TRBJ1-5

CDR3nt: TGTGCCATCAGTGAGTCACGATCGGGGACCCTCTCCTACGAGCAGTACTTC
CDR3aa: CAISESRSGTLSYEQYF
abundance: few
d_gene: NA
v_gene: TRBV10-3
j_gene: TRBJ2-7

CDR3nt: TGTGCCAGTAGTATAGATCGGGGTAGTGGAACTAATGAAAAACTGTTTTTT
CDR3aa: CASSIDRGSGTNEKLFF
abundance: NA
d_gene: NA
v_gene: TRBV19
j_gene: TRBJ1-4

CDR3nt: TGTGCCAGCAGCTTACGGGGGGGTGGCGAGCAGTACTTC
CDR3aa: CASSLRGGGEQYF
abundance: many
d_gene: TRBD2
v_gene: TRBV7-2
j_gene: TRBJ2-7

CDR3nt: TGTGCCATCAACGGGGGCCCACGCTCCTACAATGAGCAGTTCTTC
CDR3aa: CAINGGPRSYNEQFF
abundance: few
d_gene: NA
v_gene: TRBV10-3
j_gene: TRBJ2-1

CDR3nt: TGTGCCAGCAGTCAAACCGGGACAGGGAACGAGCAGTACTTC
CDR3aa: CASSQTGTGNEQYF
abundance: many
d_gene: TRBD1
v_gene: TRBV2
j_gene: TRBJ2-7

CDR3nt: TGTGCCAGCCGAATAACTCCGACCCTCCACAATGAGCAGTTCTTC
CDR3aa: CASRITPTLHNEQFF
abundance: NA
d_gene: NA
v_gene: TRBV6-1
j_gene: TRBJ2-1

CDR3nt: TGTGCCAGCAGCTCGTCTTTCAGGGAACCTCAAGAGACCCAGTACTTC
CDR3aa: CASSSSFREPQETQYF
abundance: few
d_gene: NA
v_gene: TRBV11-2
j_gene: TRBJ2-5